The 27 T cell receptor beta chains below were found in one sample sequenced in a study of identical twins. TCRdb reprocessed the 5' RACE reads with MiXCR, giving one entry per CDR3 protein. Counted here are about 530,000 distinct CDR3 sequences, around 20% occurring once; the ten biggest clones make up about 0.5%. The sample was also reused in another study, on yellow fever vaccine responses in identical twins.

The sample consisted of CD4+ T cells sorted from blood. These receptors all come from a woman between 18 and 29 years old in good health.

This clonotype was seen more than once but under ten times. The CDR3 loop is CAISGGGLNEKLFF. The CDR3 region has the DNA TGTGCCATATCCGGAGGTGGGCTGAATGAAAAACTGTTTTTT. J is TRBJ1-4 and V is TRBV19; D gene unclear. Deletions cut 10 bases from V and 5 bases from J, with 17 bases between. CDR3 length: 14 amino acids. Germline-derived CDR1 and CDR2 are LNHDA and SQIVND (reference sequence).

This clonotype has more than one count but fewer than ten. The chain links TRBV24-1 to TRBJ1-5; the D gene is possibly TRBD1 (6 bases). CDR1 and CDR2 (germline): KGHDR, SFDVKD. V was trimmed by 8 bases and J by 0 bases, leaving 13 bases between them. The length of the CDR3 is 15 residues. The CDR3 reads CATTTTGNSNQPQHF. CDR3 sequence (DNA): TGTGCCACCACCACAACAGGGAATAGCAATCAGCCCCAGCATTTT.

This clonotype came up a few times. The V and J genes are TRBV19 and TRBJ1-2, with D possibly being TRBD1 (5 bases). Trimming removed 7 bases at V and 5 bases at J, with 17 bases between. There are 14 residues in the CDR3. The germline gives CDR1 LNHDA, CDR2 SQIVND (reference sequence). The CDR3 sequence is CASIGGIGEYGYTF. The CDR3 nucleotides are TGTGCCAGTATTGGGGGGATAGGGGAGTATGGCTACACCTTC.

The chain uses TRBV5-1 and TRBJ2-7; the match to TRBD1 covers 10 bases. CDR3 length: 15 residues. The trim removed 0 bases at V and 4 bases at J, leaving 4 bases unmatched. Looked up from germline, CDR1 is SGHRS and CDR2 is YFSETQ. CDR3 in amino acids: CASSLGTGGEYEQYV. In DNA, the CDR3 is TGCGCCAGCAGCTTGGGGACAGGGGGGGAATACGAGCAGTACGTC.

Only a few counts were recorded for this clonotype. CDR3 bases: TGTGCCAGCAGTTCCCGGACTAGCGGAATCTACGAGCAGTACTTC. Translated, it gives CASSSRTSGIYEQYF. This rearrangement joins TRBV12-3 or TRBV12-4 to TRBJ2-7; TRBD2 matches at 10 bases. Trimming at V came to 4 bases and at J to 3 bases, leaving 6 bases not matched to a gene. CDR3 length equals 15 residues.

This clonotype was recorded a few times. The V and J genes are TRBV6-6 and TRBJ2-2, with 7 bases that match TRBD2. From germline, CDR1 is MNHNY and CDR2 SVGAGI (reference sequence). The CDR3 sequence is 13 residues long. Unmatched junction bases numbered 7, after V lost 7 bases and J lost 8 bases. DNA of the CDR3: TGTGCCAGCACGACTAGCTACCTTGGGGAGCTGTTTTTT. This encodes CASTTSYLGELFF.

The CDR3 spells CASSLAPGQRREQYF. CDR3 nucleotide sequence: TGCGCCAGCAGCTTGGCCCCGGGACAGCGACGCGAGCAGTACTTC. The V gene is TRBV5-1, the J gene TRBJ2-7, with 7 bases aligning to TRBD1. CDR3 length equals 15 residues. Trimming took 0 bases from V and 6 from J; bases not matched to a gene: 9. Germline CDR1 is SGHRS and CDR2 is YFSETQ. Supplemented by reference TRBV5-1 and TRBJ2-7, the full variable domain reads KAGVTQTPRYLIKTRGQQVTLSCSPISGHRSVSWYQQTPGQGLQFLFEYFSETQRNKGNFPGRFSGRQFSNSRSEMNVSTLELGDSALYLCASSLAPGQRREQYFGPGTRLTVT.

In this sample, this clonotype turned up once. The chain carries TRBV3-1 and TRBJ2-5, with D perhaps matching TRBD1 (5 bases). The CDR3 contains 15 residues. The V and J ends lost 1 base and 5 bases respectively, with 14 bases between them. From germline, CDR1 is LGHDT and CDR2 YNNKEL (reference sequence). The CDR3 DNA is TGTGCCAGCAGCCAAGTAGGTCGAAAGGGGGAGACCCAGTACTTC. It codes for CASSQVGRKGETQYF.

This clonotype was detected ten times or more. The J gene is TRBJ1-1, the V gene TRBV6-1, with D tentatively TRBD1 (5 bases). The germline V gene has CDR1 MNHNS and CDR2 SASEGT. The CDR3 runs to 16 residues. V gave up 5 bases and J gave up 2 bases, with 18 bases separating them. The CDR3 protein is CASSRRISGGNTEAFF. The CDR3 nucleotides are TGTGCCAGCAGTCGACGGATCAGCGGGGGTAACACTGAAGCTTTCTTT.

This clonotype was detected a few times. The J gene is TRBJ2-2, the V gene TRBV5-1; 10 bases line up with TRBD2. V shed 4 bases and J 0 bases; nucleotides not matched to a gene: 3. The germline gives CDR1 SGHRS, CDR2 YFSETQ. The CDR3 contains 16 residues. The CDR3 sequence is CASSSSGGPNTGELFF. The DNA for the CDR3 is TGCGCCAGCAGCAGTAGCGGGGGGCCGAACACCGGGGAGCTGTTTTTT.

The V gene is TRBV5-1, the J gene TRBJ2-1; no reliable D call. The CDR3 runs 15 residues. Trimming left V 0 bases short and J 8 bases short, with 15 bases between. CDR1 is SGHRS, CDR2 YFSETQ, per germline. In DNA, the CDR3 is TGCGCCAGCAGCTTGGAATTTGCACTTCCGGATGAGCAGTTCTTC. Protein product: CASSLEFALPDEQFF.

This clonotype was seen a few times. The V and J genes are TRBV20-1 and TRBJ2-3; D unclear. Trimming left V 3 bases short and J 4 bases short, with 8 bases between. The CDR3 consists of 12 residues. Germline V gene lookup returns CDR1 DFQATT and CDR2 SNEGSKA (reference sequence). CDR3 in amino acids: CSASDWADTQYF. For the CDR3, the DNA is TGCAGTGCTAGTGACTGGGCAGATACGCAGTATTTT.

The table lists this clonotype with a few counts. CDR3 amino acids: CASSDWTGPLAEAFF. The CDR3 DNA reads TGTGCCAGCAGTGACTGGACAGGACCTTTGGCTGAAGCTTTCTTT. The V gene is TRBV27, the J gene TRBJ1-1; 7 bases align to TRBD1. V lost 5 bases to trimming and J lost 6 bases; unmatched junction nucleotides: 12. Germline V gene sequence: CDR1 MNHEY, CDR2 SMNVEV (reference sequence). This CDR3 comprises 15 residues.

The rearrangement joins TRBV7-8 to TRBJ2-5; no clear D. CDR3 length: 14 residues. Trimming cost V 4 bases and J 2 bases, with 11 bases left between them. Germline CDR1 and CDR2: SGHVS and FQNEAQ. The CDR3: CASSYRSLQETQYF. In nucleotides, the CDR3 is TGTGCCAGCAGCTACAGAAGCCTACAAGAGACCCAGTACTTC.

A few counts support this clonotype. This sequence joins TRBV10-3 and TRBJ2-2; D perhaps matches TRBD2 (6 bases). This CDR3 region has 15 residues. Germline-derived CDR1 and CDR2 are ENHRY and SYGVKD. Trimming removed 7 bases from V and 11 bases from J, with 23 bases in between. In DNA form, the CDR3 reads TGTGCCATCACCAATTCATTGGGGGGAGCAGGAGAGCTGTTTTTT. Translating gives CAITNSLGGAGELFF.

This chain uses TRBV10-3 with TRBJ2-7; unclear D gene. Deletions cut 3 bases from V and 6 bases from J, with 12 bases between. Per germline, CDR1 ENHRY and CDR2 SYGVKD. The CDR3 has 13 residues. CDR3: CAISDYMAGEQYV. The CDR3 DNA reads as TGTGCCATCAGTGACTACATGGCTGGCGAGCAGTACGTC.

V and J are TRBV7-8 and TRBJ2-5, with D possibly matching TRBD2 (6 bases). Per the germline V gene, CDR1 is SGHVS and CDR2 is FQNEAQ. CDR3 length equals 14 residues. Trimming shortened V by 2 bases and J by 5 bases, and 12 bases separated the two germline ends. The DNA of the CDR3 is TGTGCCAGCAGCTTACAGAGCGGGCCCGAGACCCAGTACTTC. This encodes CASSLQSGPETQYF.

This clonotype turned up a few times. The rearrangement joins TRBV10-3 to TRBJ2-3, with D perhaps TRBD2 (7 bases). Germline V gene lookup returns CDR1 ENHRY and CDR2 SYGVKD. This CDR3 comprises 14 residues. Trimming left V 6 bases short and J 6 bases short, with 16 bases between. The CDR3 is CAIRMGGGADTQYF. The CDR3 DNA is TGTGCCATCAGGATGGGAGGGGGTGCGGATACGCAGTATTTT.

The rearrangement links TRBV7-6 to TRBJ2-2; D gene uncertain. Germline CDR1 is SGHVS and CDR2 is FNYEAQ. The length of the CDR3 is 17 residues. Trimming cost V 3 bases and J 2 bases, with 16 bases left between them. The DNA of the CDR3 is TGTGCCAGCAGCTTCCTCCCTCCCGGAGATAACACCGGGGAGCTGTTTTTT. Translating it yields CASSFLPPGDNTGELFF.

This clonotype was seen only a few times. The chain employs TRBV7-2 and TRBJ2-1; D unresolved. Germline lookup yields CDR1 SGHTA and CDR2 FQGNSA. Between the trimmed V and J ends, which lost 1 base and 0 bases, there was a span of 10 bases. The CDR3 consists of 16 residues. The CDR3 DNA sequence: TGTGCCAGCAGCTTAGAGGGAAGCCTCTCCTACAATGAGCAGTTCTTC. Translation gives CASSLEGSLSYNEQFF.

The rearrangement uses TRBV27 and TRBJ2-3; D possibly corresponds to TRBD1 (5 bases). Germline V gene data show CDR1 as MNHEY and CDR2 as SMNVEV (reference sequence). The V gene lost 6 bases and the J gene lost 0 bases, with 13 bases spanning the gap. This CDR3 region has 15 residues. The CDR3 is CASSKGHPSTDTQYF. CDR3 sequence (DNA): TGTGCCAGCAGCAAAGGACACCCTAGCACAGATACGCAGTATTTT.

The chain has TRBV29-1 and TRBJ2-5; D not certain. The germline V and J ends were trimmed by 5 bases and 5 bases, with 18 bases remaining between them. This CDR3 is 14 amino acids long. Germline loops: CDR1 SQVTM, CDR2 ANQGSEA. The CDR3 DNA reads as TGCAGCGTTCGAAACCGTACAGATTGGGAGACCCAGTACTTC. Amino acids: CSVRNRTDWETQYF. Full variable domain (outside the CDR3, taken from reference TRBV29-1 and TRBJ2-5): SAVISQKPSRDICQRGTSLTIQCQVDSQVTMMFWYRQQPGQSLTLIATANQGSEATYESGFVIDKFPISRPNLTFSTLTVSNMSPEDSSIYLCSVRNRTDWETQYFGPGTRLLVL.

This clonotype appeared a few times. The V and J genes are TRBV5-6 and TRBJ1-6; D is uncertain. The CDR3 length is 12 residues. V shed 4 bases and J shed 10 bases, with 9 bases lying between them. Per the germline V gene, CDR1 is SGHDT and CDR2 is YYEEEE. The CDR3 region has the DNA TGTGCCAGCAGCCCCCCGGACTCACCCCTCCACTTT. Its translation: CASSPPDSPLHF.

J is TRBJ2-3 and V is TRBV12-3 or TRBV12-4, with D unclear. Trimming removed 6 bases from V and 4 bases from J, with 17 bases in between. The CDR3 is made up of 15 amino acids. Written as DNA, the CDR3 is TGTGCCAGCAGCCGAACTCGAGCTGGGGCAGATACGCAGTATTTT. This translates into CASSRTRAGADTQYF.

The chain combines TRBV5-1 with TRBJ2-1; 7 nucleotides align to TRBD1. Germline V gives CDR1 SGHRS, CDR2 YFSETQ. This CDR3 contains 15 residues. V shed 4 bases and J 2 bases; nucleotides not matched to a gene: 6. CDR3 nucleotides: TGCGCCAGCAGCAAAGGGGGCCTCGCCTACAATGAGCAGTTCTTC. Translating gives CASSKGGLAYNEQFF.

This clonotype has only a few counts. This rearrangement joins TRBV3-1 to TRBJ2-1; possibly TRBD1 or TRBD2 for D (5 bases each). V was clipped by 5 bases and J by 0 bases, with 11 bases between them. This CDR3 spans 15 amino acids. The germline V gene has CDR1 LGHDT and CDR2 YNNKEL (reference sequence). The CDR3 sequence is CASSSGTNSYNEQFF. CDR3 nucleotides: TGTGCCAGCAGCTCCGGGACCAACTCCTACAATGAGCAGTTCTTC.

The V gene is TRBV5-1, the J gene TRBJ2-1, with D perhaps matching TRBD2 (6 bases). Germline V gives CDR1 SGHRS, CDR2 YFSETQ. The CDR3 consists of 15 residues. V shed 1 base and J shed 8 bases, with 16 bases lying between them. CDR3 nucleotide sequence: TGCGCCAGCAGCTTGTGGTCGGGAGCAGGGTATGAGCAGTTCTTC. It codes for CASSLWSGAGYEQFF.